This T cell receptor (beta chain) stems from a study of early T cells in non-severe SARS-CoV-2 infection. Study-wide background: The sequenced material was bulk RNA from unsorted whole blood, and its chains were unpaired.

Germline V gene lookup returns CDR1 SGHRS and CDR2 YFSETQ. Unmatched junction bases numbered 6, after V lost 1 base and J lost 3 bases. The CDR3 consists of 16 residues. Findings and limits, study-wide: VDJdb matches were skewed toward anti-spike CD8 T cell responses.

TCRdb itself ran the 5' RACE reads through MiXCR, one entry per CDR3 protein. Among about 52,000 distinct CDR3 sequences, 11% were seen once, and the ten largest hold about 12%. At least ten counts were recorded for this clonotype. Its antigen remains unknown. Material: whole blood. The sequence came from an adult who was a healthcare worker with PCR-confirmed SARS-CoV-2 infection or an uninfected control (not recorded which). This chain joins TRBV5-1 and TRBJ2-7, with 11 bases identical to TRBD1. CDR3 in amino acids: CASSLSPDRGLYEQYF. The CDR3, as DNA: TGCGCCAGCAGCTTGTCCCCGGACAGGGGGCTCTACGAGCAGTACTTC.